The clone carrying this TCR beta chain has just one count. Antigen: not known. The PCR employed 60 Vbeta primers together with 13 Jbeta primers. Profiling relied on immunoSEQ multiplex PCR, and the TCRdb table lists in-frame clones only, not all of them. This table holds around 230,000 clones, around 80% found once. The data are from a study of cytomegalovirus exposure and HLA in healthy donors. Study overall: Sequencing of roughly 180 million T cells in an earlier analysis found 95 million to 120 million unique TCR beta sequences.

General study results and limits: Among TCR beta chains, those listed as cytomegalovirus-associated numbered roughly 150.

This TCR was recovered from a boy between 10 and 17 years old in good health and CMV-seronegative. The specimen was PBMCs.

The CDR3 DNA reads as TGCGCCAGCAGCCCTCCGGGGGGTAGGGTCTACTATGGCTACACCTTC. Its protein product is CASSPPGGRVYYGYTF. The chain is built from TRBV4-1 and TRBJ1-2, with D maybe TRBD1 (5 bases). The CDR3 runs 16 residues. The V end lost 4 bases, the J end lost 3 bases, and 18 bases lay between the germline ends. Germline loops: CDR1 MGHRA, CDR2 YSYEKL.